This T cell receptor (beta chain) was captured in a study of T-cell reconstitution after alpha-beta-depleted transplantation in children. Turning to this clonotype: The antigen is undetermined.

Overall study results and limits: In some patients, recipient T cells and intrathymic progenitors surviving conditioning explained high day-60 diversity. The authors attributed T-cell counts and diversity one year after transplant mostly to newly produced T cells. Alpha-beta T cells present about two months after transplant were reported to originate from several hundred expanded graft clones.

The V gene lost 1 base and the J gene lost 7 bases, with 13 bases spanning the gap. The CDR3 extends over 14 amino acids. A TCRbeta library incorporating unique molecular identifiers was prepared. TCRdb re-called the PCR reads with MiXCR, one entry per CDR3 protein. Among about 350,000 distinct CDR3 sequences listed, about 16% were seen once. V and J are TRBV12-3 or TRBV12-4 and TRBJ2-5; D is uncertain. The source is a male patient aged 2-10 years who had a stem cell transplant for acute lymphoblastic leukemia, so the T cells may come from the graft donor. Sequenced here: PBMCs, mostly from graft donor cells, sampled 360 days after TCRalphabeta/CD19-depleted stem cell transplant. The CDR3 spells CASSLEPLPGTQYF. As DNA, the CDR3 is TGTGCCAGCAGTTTAGAACCCCTACCGGGGACCCAGTACTTC.